This TCR beta chain comes out of a study of blood T cells in healthy people across ages. Study-wide points: Getting older went along with TCR beta diversity per million T cells dropping roughly linearly.

Combining a sample-barcoded 5' primer with a J-beta primer mix, a second PCR ran for roughly 6 to 12 cycles. Each CDR3 protein is one row after TCRdb ran MiXCR on the 5' RACE reads. The sample lists more than 900,000 distinct CDR3 sequences; around 25% were seen once. Extracted total RNA amounted to at least 5.5 micrograms for each sample. This CDR3 region has 15 residues. Germline V lookup: CDR1 LGHDT, CDR2 YNNKEL (reference sequence). V was pared by 2 bases and J by 5 bases, with 10 bases between. In this sample, this clonotype turned up a few times. Its antigen is not identified. The sample was also linked to a second study, of T cells of mothers and their children. That paper notes: Using around 1.5 ug per 15 ul, all extracted RNA underwent cDNA synthesis.

Sequencing was done on a sample of blood. The V call is TRBV3-1, the J call TRBJ1-6; TRBD1 is a possible D gene (6 bases). The receptor comes from a girl aged 2-10 years in good health. This CDR3 reads CASSQRGVDNSPLHF. The DNA of the CDR3 is TGTGCCAGCAGCCAAAGGGGGGTTGATAATTCACCCCTCCACTTT. The whole variable domain, remainder taken from reference TRBV3-1 and TRBJ1-6, is DTAVSQTPKYLVTQMGNDKSIKCEQNLGHDTMYWYKQDSKKFLKIMFSYNNKELIINETVPNRFSPKSPDKAHLNLHINSLELGDSAVYFCASSQRGVDNSPLHFGNGTRLTVT.